The present T cell receptor (beta chain) was sequenced within a study of blood T cell repertoires in COVID-19. The CDR3 spans 13 residues. The germline V gene has CDR1 LNHDA and CDR2 SQIVND (reference sequence). Trimming pared 0 bases from V and 0 bases from J, leaving 3 bases between. Here immunoSEQ multiplex PCR was the method, and the copy in TCRdb shows in-frame clones only, minus some. Here the sample spans approximately 250,000 clones, roughly nine tenths being singletons. The TCR originated in a man aged 35 to 55 with active or convalescent COVID-19. The sample taken for sequencing was peripheral blood. The chain carries TRBV19 and TRBJ2-7; D remains ambiguous. CDR3 sequence reads: CASSIDNSYEQYF. The CDR3 DNA is TGTGCCAGTAGTATAGACAACTCCTACGAGCAGTACTTC.